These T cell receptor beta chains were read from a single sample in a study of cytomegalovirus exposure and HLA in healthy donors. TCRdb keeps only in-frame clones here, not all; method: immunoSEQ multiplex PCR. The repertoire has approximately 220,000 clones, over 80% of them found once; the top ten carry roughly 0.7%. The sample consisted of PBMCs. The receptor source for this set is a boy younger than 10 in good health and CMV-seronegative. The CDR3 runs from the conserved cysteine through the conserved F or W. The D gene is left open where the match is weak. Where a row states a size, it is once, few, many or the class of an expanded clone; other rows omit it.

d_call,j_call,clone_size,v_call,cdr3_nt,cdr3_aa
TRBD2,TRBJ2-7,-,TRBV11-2,TGTGCCAGCAGCTTCTCCAGCGGGGGGCTCTCCTACGAGCAGTACTTC,CASSFSSGGLSYEQYF
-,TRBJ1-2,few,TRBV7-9,TGTGCCAGCAACCAGGGCCTGGACTATGGCTACACCTTC,CASNQGLDYGYTF
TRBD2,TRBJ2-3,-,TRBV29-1,TGCAGCGTTGCCCCAGCGGGAGGACGCACAGATACGCAGTATTTT,CSVAPAGGRTDTQYF
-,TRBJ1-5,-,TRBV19,TGTGCCAGTAGTATGTCGTCGGGTAGGTATAGCAATCAGCCCCAGCATTTT,CASSMSSGRYSNQPQHF
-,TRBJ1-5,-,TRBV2,TGTGCCAGCAGTCCCCAAAACAGGGACATCAATCAGCCCCAGCATTTT,CASSPQNRDINQPQHF
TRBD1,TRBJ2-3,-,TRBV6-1,TGTGCCAGCAGTGAATCCAGGGGGCATTCAGATACGCAGTATTTT,CASSESRGHSDTQYF
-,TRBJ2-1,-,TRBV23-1,TGCGCCAGCAGGCTAAAGACAGGATTTAACTACAATGAGCAGTTCTTC,CASRLKTGFNYNEQFF
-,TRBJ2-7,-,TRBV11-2,TGTGCCAGCAGCTTCCCCAACTACGAGCAGTACTTC,CASSFPNYEQYF
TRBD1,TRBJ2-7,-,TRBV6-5,TGTGCCAGCAGTCGGGACAGGTTCCGCTACGAGCAGTACTTC,CASSRDRFRYEQYF
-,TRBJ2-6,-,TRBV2,TGTGCCAGCAGCCCCATCGCGGGGGCAGGGGCCAACGTCCTGACTTTC,CASSPIAGAGANVLTF
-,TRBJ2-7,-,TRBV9,TGTGCCAGCAGCGTAGCAGGGTCGGCCTACGAGCAGTACTTC,CASSVAGSAYEQYF
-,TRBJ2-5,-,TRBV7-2,TGTGCCAGCAGCCCGTGGGGGGAAGAGACCCAGTACTTC,CASSPWGEETQYF
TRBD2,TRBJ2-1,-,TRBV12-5,TGTGCTAGTGCCATTATACTAGCGGGAGCGGGTAATGAGCAGTTCTTC,CASAIILAGAGNEQFF
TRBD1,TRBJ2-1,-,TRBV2,TGTGCCAGCAGCAACAGGGGACCCCAGGTTGAGCAGTTCTTC,CASSNRGPQVEQFF
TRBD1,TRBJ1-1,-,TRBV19,TGTGCCAGTAGTCCACAGGGGAGGCCTGAAGCTTTCTTT,CASSPQGRPEAFF
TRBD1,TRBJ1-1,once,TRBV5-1,TGCGCCAGCAGCTCCGGGACAGGGGGCCGGCTGAACACTGAAGCTTTCTTT,CASSSGTGGRLNTEAFF
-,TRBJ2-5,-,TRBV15,TGTGCCACCAGCAGAGAACGGGGGATGACGCGAGAGACCCAGTACTTC,CATSRERGMTRETQYF
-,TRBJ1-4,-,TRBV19,TGTGCCTGCCGGGGTCCTGAAAAACTGTTTTTT,CACRGPEKLFF